These 12 T cell receptor beta chains originate from one sample sequenced in a study of early T cells in non-severe SARS-CoV-2 infection listed by TCRdb under 2021. The receptor library was made with 5' RACE. The sequencer was a NextSeq 500. In TCRdb, the public reads were trimmed at Q25 with fastp and aligned with MiXCR, with productive beta chains retained. Here each entry gathers all rows of one CDR3 protein and keeps the most common genes and DNA. The sample contains about 23,000 distinct CDR3 sequences, around 4.2% of them found a single time. The biggest ten clones account for 7.8% of the sample. Material: whole blood. The source is an adult who was a healthcare worker with PCR-confirmed SARS-CoV-2 infection or an uninfected control (not recorded which).

This clonotype was seen many times. CDR3 in DNA: TGTGCCAGCTCACCTGGATTGGTCGGGACCTCCTACGAGCAGTACTTC. It codes for CASSPGLVGTSYEQYF. V and J are TRBV18 and TRBJ2-7; D assignment may be TRBD1 or TRBD2 (5 bases each). There are 16 residues in the CDR3. The germline V gene encodes CDR1 KGHSH and CDR2 LQKENI. With 3 bases removed from V and 0 bases from J, the gap between germline ends came to 15 bases.

The chain combines TRBV12-3 or TRBV12-4 with TRBJ2-3; D ambiguous. The V end lost 4 bases, the J end lost 4 bases, and 15 bases lay between the germline ends. The CDR3 contains 15 residues. CDR3 coding DNA: TGTGCCAGCAGTTCCGTCACAGATTCCTCAGATACGCAGTATTTT. Protein product: CASSSVTDSSDTQYF.

Judged by abundance, this clonotype is medium-sized (0.01 to 0.1%). The chain uses TRBV30 and TRBJ2-1; 7 nucleotides line up with TRBD1. The germline gives CDR1 GTSNPN, CDR2 SVGIG (reference sequence). The CDR3 is 14 amino acids. V dropped 4 bases and J dropped 4; count of bases not matched to a gene: 7. The CDR3 region is CAWTTDRSYNEQFF. CDR3 DNA: TGTGCCTGGACGACGGACAGGAGTTACAATGAGCAGTTCTTC.

The table lists this clonotype with many counts. The V call is TRBV29-1, the J call TRBJ2-5, with D perhaps assigned TRBD1 or TRBD2 (5 bases each). CDR3 length: 11 residues. Trimming stripped 7 bases from V and 7 bases from J, with 13 bases between. Germline V gives CDR1 SQVTM, CDR2 ANQGSEA. Written as DNA, the CDR3 is TGCAGCGGGGGGTTTTTGAGGACCCAGTACTTC. Its protein is CSGGFLRTQYF.

This chain joins TRBV7-7 and TRBJ2-4; 9 positions agree with TRBD2. Germline loops: CDR1 SSHAT, CDR2 FNYEAQ (reference sequence). CDR3 length: 22 residues. The trim removed 2 bases at V and 0 bases at J, leaving 20 bases unmatched. CDR3 in amino acids: CASSLRVIRNSGGTSAKNIQYF. The CDR3 DNA reads TGTGCCAGCAGCTTACGTGTTATTCGGAATAGCGGGGGAACCTCAGCCAAAAACATTCAGTACTTC.

This clonotype was observed at least ten times. V usage is TRBV3-1 and J usage is TRBJ1-6; 8 bases fit TRBD1. CDR3 length: 14 amino acids. CDR1 and CDR2 (germline): LGHDT, YNNKEL (reference sequence). V dropped 1 base and J dropped 14; count of bases not matched to a gene: 7. In nucleotides, the CDR3 is TGTGCCAGCAGCCAAGGGGGGACAGGCAAGTCCCTCCACTTT. It is translated as CASSQGGTGKSLHF. Together with reference TRBV3-1 and TRBJ1-6, the CDR3 gives the full variable domain: DTAVSQTPKYLVTQMGNDKSIKCEQNLGHDTMYWYKQDSKKFLKIMFSYNNKELIINETVPNRFSPKSPDKAHLNLHINSLELGDSAVYFCASSQGGTGKSLHFGNGTRLTVT.

This clonotype was found a few times. This chain connects TRBV4-2 to TRBJ2-5; 8 positions match TRBD2. The length of the CDR3 is 13 residues. V was pared by 1 base and J by 5 bases, with 0 bases of the junction left unmatched. Per germline, CDR1 LGHNA and CDR2 YNFKEQ. The CDR3: CASSQGLAETQYF. CDR3 nucleotides: TGTGCCAGCAGCCAAGGACTAGCGGAGACCCAGTACTTC.

This chain uses TRBV12-3 or TRBV12-4 with TRBJ1-1; possibly TRBD1 for D (6 bases). This CDR3 has 16 amino acids. Trimming stripped 6 bases from V and 1 base from J, with 18 bases between. The CDR3 DNA sequence: TGTGCCAGCAGCCCGGACAGCTACCTCTCGAACACTGAAGCTTTCTTT. Translating gives CASSPDSYLSNTEAFF.

This clonotype was seen repeatedly, ten times or more. The CDR3 here is CSAGQEDGYTF. As DNA, the CDR3 is TGCAGCGCGGGACAGGAAGATGGCTACACCTTC. The V and J genes are TRBV29-1 and TRBJ1-2; 8 bases align to TRBD1. Per the germline V gene, CDR1 is SQVTM and CDR2 is ANQGSEA. V shed 7 bases, J shed 6 bases, and the junction held 4 bases outside the gene matches. This CDR3 contains 11 residues. The full variable domain, completed using reference TRBV29-1 and TRBJ1-2, is SAVISQKPSRDICQRGTSLTIQCQVDSQVTMMFWYRQQPGQSLTLIATANQGSEATYESGFVIDKFPISRPNLTFSTLTVSNMSPEDSSIYLCSAGQEDGYTFGSGTRLTVV.

This clonotype has at least ten counts. The chain recombines TRBV2 with TRBJ2-7; 7 positions agree with TRBD1. With V trimmed by 5 bases and J by 3 bases, 10 bases remained unmatched. CDR1 is SNHLY and CDR2 is FYNNEI in the germline V gene. This CDR3 contains 15 residues. Here the CDR3 DNA reads TGTGCCAGCAGTCTCCCGGGACAGAGTTACTACGAGCAGTACTTC. Translated, it gives CASSLPGQSYYEQYF.

This clonotype was found many times. The chain employs TRBV18 and TRBJ2-7, with D possibly matching TRBD1 (6 bases). With 2 bases removed from V and 3 bases from J, the gap between germline ends came to 14 bases. This CDR3 spans 15 amino acids. Germline V gene data show CDR1 as KGHSH and CDR2 as LQKENI. CDR3 nucleotides: TGTGCCAGCTCACCAAATGGGGGCGCGGGCTACGAGCAGTACTTC. Translated, it gives CASSPNGGAGYEQYF. Complete variable domain (other parts from reference TRBV18 and TRBJ2-7): NAGVMQNPRHLVRRRGQEARLRCSPMKGHSHVYWYRQLPEEGLKFMVYLQKENIIDESGMPKERFSAEFPKEGPSILRIQQVVRGDSAAYFCASSPNGGAGYEQYFGPGTRLTVT.

The table lists this clonotype with many counts. The chain couples TRBV18 to TRBJ1-4; 8 bases align to TRBD1. Germline CDR1 reads KGHSH; CDR2 reads LQKENI. The CDR3 runs to 15 residues. Trimming at V came to 3 bases and at J to 6 bases, leaving 6 bases not matched to a gene. The CDR3 spells CASSPQQGEDEKLFF. CDR3 nucleotide sequence: TGTGCCAGCTCACCCCAACAGGGGGAGGATGAAAAACTGTTTTTT.